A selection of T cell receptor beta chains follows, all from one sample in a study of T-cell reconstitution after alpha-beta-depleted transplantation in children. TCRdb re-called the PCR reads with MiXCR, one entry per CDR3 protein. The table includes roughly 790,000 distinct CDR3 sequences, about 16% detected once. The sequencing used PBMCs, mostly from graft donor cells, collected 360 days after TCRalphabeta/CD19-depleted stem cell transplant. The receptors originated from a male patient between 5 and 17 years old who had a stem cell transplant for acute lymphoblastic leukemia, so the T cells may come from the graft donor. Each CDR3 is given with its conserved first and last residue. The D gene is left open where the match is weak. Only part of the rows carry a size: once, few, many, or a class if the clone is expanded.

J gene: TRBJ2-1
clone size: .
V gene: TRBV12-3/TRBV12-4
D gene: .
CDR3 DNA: TGTGCCAGCAGTTTACGTATCAGGAATGAGCAGTTCTTC
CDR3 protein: CASSLRIRNEQFF

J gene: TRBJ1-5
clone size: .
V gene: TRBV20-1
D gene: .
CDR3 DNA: TGCAGTGCTAGAGATATTTCGTGGAGTCAGCCCCAGCATTTT
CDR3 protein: CSARDISWSQPQHF

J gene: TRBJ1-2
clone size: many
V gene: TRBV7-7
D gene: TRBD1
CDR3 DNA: TGTGCCAGCAGCTTCGACCCGGGACAGGGTTCTTCAGGCTACACCTTC
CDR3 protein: CASSFDPGQGSSGYTF

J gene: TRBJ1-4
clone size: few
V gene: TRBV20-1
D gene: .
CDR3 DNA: TGCAGTGCTAGAGATGGCAGGGGAGGTAGAAAACTGTTTTTT
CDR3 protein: CSARDGRGGRKLFF

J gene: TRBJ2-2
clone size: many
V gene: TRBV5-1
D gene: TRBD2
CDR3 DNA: TGCGCCAGCAGCTTGATGGTAGCGGGGAACACCGGGGAGCTGTTTTTT
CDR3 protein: CASSLMVAGNTGELFF

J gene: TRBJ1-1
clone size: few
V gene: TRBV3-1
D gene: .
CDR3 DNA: TGTGCCAGCAGCCAATTTCATGGACAGAACACTGAAGCTTTCTTT
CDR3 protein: CASSQFHGQNTEAFF

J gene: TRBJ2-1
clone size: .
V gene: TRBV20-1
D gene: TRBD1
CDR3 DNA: TGCAGTGCTAGTATGGGGGACAGGGCCACCTACAATGAGCAGTTCTTC
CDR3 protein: CSASMGDRATYNEQFF

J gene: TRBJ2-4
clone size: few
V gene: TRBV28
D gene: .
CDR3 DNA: TGTGCCAGCAGTTTATTCGCGGGTCCCAAAAACATTCAGTACTTC
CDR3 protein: CASSLFAGPKNIQYF

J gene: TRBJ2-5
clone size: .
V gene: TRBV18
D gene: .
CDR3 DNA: TGTGCCAGCTCATTCCGGGAGAACGGTCAAGAGACCCAGTACTTC
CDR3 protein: CASSFRENGQETQYF

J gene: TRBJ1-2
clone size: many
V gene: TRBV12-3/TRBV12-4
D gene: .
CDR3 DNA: TGTGCCAGCAGTTTTGGAAACTATGGCTACACCTTC
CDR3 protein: CASSFGNYGYTF

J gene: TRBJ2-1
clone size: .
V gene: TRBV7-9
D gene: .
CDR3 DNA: TGTGCCAGCGGCTCGCTTATCCGGGACACTCGTTACAATGAGCAGTTCTTC
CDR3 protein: CASGSLIRDTRYNEQFF

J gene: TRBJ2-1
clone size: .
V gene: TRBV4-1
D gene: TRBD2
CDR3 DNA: TGCGCCAGCAGCCAGGGACTAGCGGGGCGCTCCTACAATGAGCAGTTCTTC
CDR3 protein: CASSQGLAGRSYNEQFF

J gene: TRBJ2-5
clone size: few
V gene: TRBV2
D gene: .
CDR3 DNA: TGTGCCAGCAGTGAAGGGGCTAGAATCGAGACCCAGTACTTC
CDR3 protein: CASSEGARIETQYF

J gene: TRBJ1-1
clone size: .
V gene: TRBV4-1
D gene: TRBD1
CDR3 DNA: TGCGCCAGCAGCCGGCTGGGACAGGGGGTGGCCAGGAACACTGAAGCTTTCTTT
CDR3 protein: CASSRLGQGVARNTEAFF

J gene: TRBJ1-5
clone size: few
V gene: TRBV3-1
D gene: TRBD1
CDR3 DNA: TGTGCCAGCAGCCAAGTCCAGGGGGCCAATCAGCCCCAGCATTTT
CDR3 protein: CASSQVQGANQPQHF

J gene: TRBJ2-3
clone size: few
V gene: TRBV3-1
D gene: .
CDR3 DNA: TGTGCCAGCAGCCTAGGACCGTTAGGGGATACGCAGTATTTT
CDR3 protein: CASSLGPLGDTQYF

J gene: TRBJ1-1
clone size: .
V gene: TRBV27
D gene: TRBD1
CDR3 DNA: TGTGCCAGCAGTTCTAAACAGGGGGCGAAAGCTTTCTTT
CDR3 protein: CASSSKQGAKAFF

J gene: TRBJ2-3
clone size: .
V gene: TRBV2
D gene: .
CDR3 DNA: TGTGCCAGCAGTTTCACTAGCATGCACACAGATACGCAGTATTTT
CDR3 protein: CASSFTSMHTDTQYF

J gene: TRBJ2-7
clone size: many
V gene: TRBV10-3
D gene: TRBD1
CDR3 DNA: TGTGCCATCAGTGAGTCTGGACAGGGGGGGCACGAGCAGTACTTC
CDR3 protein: CAISESGQGGHEQYF

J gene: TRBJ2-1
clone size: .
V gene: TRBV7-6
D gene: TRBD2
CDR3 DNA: TGTGCCAGCAGCTTAACGACGCTGGGACTAGGGGTTCGGAATGAGCAGTTCTTC
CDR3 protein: CASSLTTLGLGVRNEQFF

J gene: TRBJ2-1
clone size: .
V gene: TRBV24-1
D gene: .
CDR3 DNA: TGTGCCACCAGTGATTTAAGCCAGGCTGAGCAGTTCTTC
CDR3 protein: CATSDLSQAEQFF

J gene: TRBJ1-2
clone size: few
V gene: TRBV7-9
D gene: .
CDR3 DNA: TGTGCCAGCAGACCCGTGGACGGGAACTATGGCTACACCTTC
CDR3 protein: CASRPVDGNYGYTF

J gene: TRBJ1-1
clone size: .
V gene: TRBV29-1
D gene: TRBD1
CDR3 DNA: TGCAGCGTTGATGGCCCAGGGGGCTTCAACACTGAAGCTTTCTTT
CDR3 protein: CSVDGPGGFNTEAFF